This T cell receptor beta chain was recorded in a study of blood T cell repertoires in COVID-19. The CDR3 consists of 14 residues. CDR1 MNHNS and CDR2 SASEGT come from the germline V gene. Trimming removed 4 bases from V and 1 base from J; junction bases left unmatched: 3. Clones were read by immunoSEQ multiplex PCR, and TCRdb kept only the in-frame ones, dropping some. Of roughly 180,000 clones listed, 85% are singletons. Sequences were obtained from peripheral blood. The chain couples TRBV6-1 to TRBJ1-1, with 7 bases identical to TRBD1. The TCR was taken from a woman aged 50 to 60 with COVID-19, enrolled during active disease. CDR3: CASSGDSRNTEAFF. CDR3 in DNA: TGTGCCAGCAGTGGGGACAGCCGGAACACTGAAGCTTTCTTT.